The entry that follows covers one T cell receptor beta chain sequence. These data originate in a study of blood T cell repertoires in COVID-19. Deletions cut 0 bases from V and 7 bases from J, with 17 bases between. The CDR3 length is 15 residues. The germline gives CDR1 SGHRS, CDR2 YFSETQ. Original processing methods: Reference gene primer amplification yielded estimated nucleated cell counts. Clones were read by immunoSEQ multiplex PCR, and TCRdb kept only the in-frame ones, dropping some. V and J calls and clone size are those listed in that table; D and trimming were worked out from the DNA. The data contain about 180,000 clones, more than 70% of them singletons.

The chain uses TRBV5-1 and TRBJ2-7, with D possibly TRBD2 on 5 matching bases. The receptor was isolated from a man aged 18 to 30 with active or convalescent COVID-19. The sequenced sample was peripheral blood. The CDR3 region is CASSLELPRRGEQYF. The CDR3 region has the DNA TGCGCCAGCAGCTTGGAACTCCCGCGACGGGGTGAGCAGTACTTC.